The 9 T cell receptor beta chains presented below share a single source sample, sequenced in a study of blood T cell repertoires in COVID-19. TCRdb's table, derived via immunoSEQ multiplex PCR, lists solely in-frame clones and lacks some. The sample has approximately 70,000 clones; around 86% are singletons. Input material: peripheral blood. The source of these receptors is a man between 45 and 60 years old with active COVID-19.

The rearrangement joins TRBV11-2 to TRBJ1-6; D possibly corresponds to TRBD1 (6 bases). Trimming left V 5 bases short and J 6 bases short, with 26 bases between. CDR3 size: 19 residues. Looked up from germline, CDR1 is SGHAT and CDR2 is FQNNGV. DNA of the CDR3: TGTGCCAGCAGCCTACGCTCCCCTGGGGGGGCTCGGTCTAATTCACCCCTCCACTTT. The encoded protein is CASSLRSPGGARSNSPLHF.

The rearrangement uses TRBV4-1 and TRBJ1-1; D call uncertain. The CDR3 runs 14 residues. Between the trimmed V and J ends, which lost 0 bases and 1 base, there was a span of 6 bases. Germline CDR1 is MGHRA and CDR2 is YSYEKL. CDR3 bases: TGCGCCAGCAGCCAAGAACAAACGAACACTGAAGCTTTCTTT. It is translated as CASSQEQTNTEAFF.

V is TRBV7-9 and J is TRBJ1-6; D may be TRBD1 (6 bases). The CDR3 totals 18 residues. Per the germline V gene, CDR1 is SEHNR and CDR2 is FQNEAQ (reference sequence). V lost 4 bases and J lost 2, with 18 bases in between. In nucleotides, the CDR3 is TGTGCCAGCAGCTCCCGAAAACAGGGTAGCACCTATAATTCACCCCTCCACTTT. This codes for CASSSRKQGSTYNSPLHF.

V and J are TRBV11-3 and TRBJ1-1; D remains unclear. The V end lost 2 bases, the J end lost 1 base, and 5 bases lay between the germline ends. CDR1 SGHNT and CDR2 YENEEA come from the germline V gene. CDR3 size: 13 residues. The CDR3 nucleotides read TGTGCCAGCAGCTTATTCGGGAACACTGAAGCTTTCTTT. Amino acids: CASSLFGNTEAFF.

CDR3 residues: CASSLASQDRETQYF. The CDR3 DNA follows: TGTGCCAGCAGCTTAGCCTCACAGGACCGGGAGACCCAGTACTTC. V is TRBV11-2 and J is TRBJ2-5; D might be TRBD1 (5 bases). Germline values: CDR1 SGHAT, CDR2 FQNNGV. Between the trimmed V and J ends, which lost 1 base and 5 bases, there was a span of 14 bases. The CDR3 covers 15 residues.

The CDR3 DNA follows: TGTGCCAGCAGCCCCCAGTACAATGAGCAGTTCTTC. Protein product: CASSPQYNEQFF. This chain connects TRBV7-9 to TRBJ2-1; D is unclear. The CDR3 covers 12 residues. The germline V and J ends were trimmed by 5 bases and 4 bases, with 6 bases remaining between them. CDR1 and CDR2 from the germline V gene are SEHNR and FQNEAQ (reference sequence). The entire variable domain, with the rest obtained from reference TRBV7-9 and TRBJ2-1, is as follows: DTGVSQNPRHKITKRGQNVTFRCDPISEHNRLYWYRQTLGQGPEFLTYFQNEAQLEKSRLLSDRFSAERPKGSFSTLEIQRTEQGDSAMYLCASSPQYNEQFFGPGTRLTVL.

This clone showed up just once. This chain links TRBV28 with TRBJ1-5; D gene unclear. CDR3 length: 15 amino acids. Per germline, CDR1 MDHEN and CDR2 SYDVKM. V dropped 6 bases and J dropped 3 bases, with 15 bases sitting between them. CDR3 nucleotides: TGTGCCAGCAGGCCGCAAGGAGCGCTCAATCAGCCCCAGCATTTT. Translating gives CASRPQGALNQPQHF. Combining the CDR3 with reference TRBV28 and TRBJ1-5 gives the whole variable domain DVKVTQSSRYLVKRTGEKVFLECVQDMDHENMFWYRQDPGLGLRLIYFSYDVKMKEKGDIPEGYSVSREKKERFSLILESASTNQTSMYLCASRPQGALNQPQHFGDGTRLSIL.

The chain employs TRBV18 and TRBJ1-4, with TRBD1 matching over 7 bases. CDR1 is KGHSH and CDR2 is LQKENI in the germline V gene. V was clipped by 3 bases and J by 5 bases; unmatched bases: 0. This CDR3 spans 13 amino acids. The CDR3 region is CASSPGQNEKLFF. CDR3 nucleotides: TGTGCCAGCTCACCGGGACAGAATGAAAAACTGTTTTTT.

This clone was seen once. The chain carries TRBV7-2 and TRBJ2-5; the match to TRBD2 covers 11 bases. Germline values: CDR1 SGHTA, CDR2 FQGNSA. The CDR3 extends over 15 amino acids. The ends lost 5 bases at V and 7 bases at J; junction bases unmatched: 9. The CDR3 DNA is TGTGCCAGCAGCCCTAGACTAGCGGGGTCGGTGACCCAGTACTTC. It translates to CASSPRLAGSVTQYF. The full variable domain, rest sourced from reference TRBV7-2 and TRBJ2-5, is GAGVSQSPSNKVTEKGKDVELRCDPISGHTALYWYRQSLGQGLEFLIYFQGNSAPDKSGLPSDRFSAERTGGSVSTLTIQRTQQEDSAVYLCASSPRLAGSVTQYFGPGTRLLVL.